This entry describes one T cell receptor (beta chain). What it binds is unknown. This specimen belongs to a study of blood T cells in healthy people across ages. CDR3 length: 14 amino acids. V was pared by 7 bases and J by 2 bases, with 8 bases of the junction left unmatched. CDR1 is DFQATT, CDR2 SNEGSKA, per germline (reference sequence). Study-level results: Whereas aged donors had fewer naive CD4+ cells, long-lived donors had more of them and higher diversity. With age, beta diversity per million T cells declined roughly linearly, significantly by 35 to 40. There was a strong correlation between TCR beta diversity and naive T cell percentage.

For the second PCR, which ran for about 6 to 11 cycles, a sample-barcoded 5' primer and a J-beta primer mix were used. TCRdb re-called the 5' RACE reads through MiXCR, storing one row per CDR3 protein. The table lists roughly 800,000 distinct CDR3 sequences, roughly 60% of them singletons. The chain has TRBV20-1 and TRBJ2-5; 9 positions agree with TRBD2. The clonotype originates from a young man in good health. Sequenced sample: blood. The CDR3 sequence: CSVGASGIQETQYF. The CDR3 nucleotides are TGCAGTGTCGGGGCTAGCGGGATTCAAGAGACCCAGTACTTC.